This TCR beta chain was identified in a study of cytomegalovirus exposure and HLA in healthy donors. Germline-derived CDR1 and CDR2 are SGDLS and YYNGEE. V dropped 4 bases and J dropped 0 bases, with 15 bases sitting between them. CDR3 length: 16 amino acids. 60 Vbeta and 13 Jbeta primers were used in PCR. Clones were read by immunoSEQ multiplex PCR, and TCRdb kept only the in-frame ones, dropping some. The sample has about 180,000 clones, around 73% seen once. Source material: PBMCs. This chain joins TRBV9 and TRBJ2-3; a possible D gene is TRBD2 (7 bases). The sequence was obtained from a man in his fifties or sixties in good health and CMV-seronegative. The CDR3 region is CASSSRGASSTDTQYF. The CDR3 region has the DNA TGTGCCAGCAGCTCTCGGGGGGCTTCGAGCACAGATACGCAGTATTTT.